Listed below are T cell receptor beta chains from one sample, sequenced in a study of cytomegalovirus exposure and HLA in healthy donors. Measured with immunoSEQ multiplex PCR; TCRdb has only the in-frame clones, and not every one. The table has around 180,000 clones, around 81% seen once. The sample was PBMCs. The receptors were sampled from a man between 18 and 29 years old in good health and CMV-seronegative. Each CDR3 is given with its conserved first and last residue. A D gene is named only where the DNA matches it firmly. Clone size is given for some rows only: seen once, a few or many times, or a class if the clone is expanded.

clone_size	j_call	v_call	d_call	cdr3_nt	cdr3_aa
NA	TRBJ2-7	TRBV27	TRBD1	TGTGCCAGCAGTTTCTCAGGGGGTTTGTACGAGCAGTACTTC	CASSFSGGLYEQYF
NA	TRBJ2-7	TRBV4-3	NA	TGCGCCAGCAGCCAAGGGGGACAAGGCTACGAGCAGTACTTC	CASSQGGQGYEQYF
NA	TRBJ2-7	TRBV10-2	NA	TGCGCCAGCAGTTGGGACACCTCCTACGAGCAGTACTTC	CASSWDTSYEQYF
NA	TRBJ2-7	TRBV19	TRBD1	TGTGCCAGTAGCGGCCGACAGGGGGGACCCTACGAGCAGTACTTC	CASSGRQGGPYEQYF
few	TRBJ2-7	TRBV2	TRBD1	TGTGCCAGCAGTCTCACAGGGGGCAAAGAGCAGTACTTC	CASSLTGGKEQYF
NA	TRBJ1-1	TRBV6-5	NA	TGTGCCAGCAGAAACTCCCAGGCGGCTTTCTTT	CASRNSQAAFF
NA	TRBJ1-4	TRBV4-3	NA	TGCGCCAGCAGCCAAGAGTCGGGTCAGGAAAAACTGTTTTTT	CASSQESGQEKLFF
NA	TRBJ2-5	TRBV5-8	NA	TGTGCCAGCAGCTGGGGCGCGGGAAGACAAGAGACCCAGTACTTC	CASSWGAGRQETQYF
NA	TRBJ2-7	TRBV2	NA	TGTGCCAGCAGCTCTACAATGAGCGAGCAGTACTTC	CASSSTMSEQYF
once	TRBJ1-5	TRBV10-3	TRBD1	TGTGCCATCAGTGGGACAGGAGGCAATCAGCCCCAGCATTTT	CAISGTGGNQPQHF
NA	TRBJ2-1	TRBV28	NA	TGTGCCAGCTTAGACAGTAATTGGAATGAGCAGTTCTTC	CASLDSNWNEQFF
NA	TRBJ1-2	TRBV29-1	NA	TGCAGCGTTGAGACAGCCTATGGCTACACCTTC	CSVETAYGYTF
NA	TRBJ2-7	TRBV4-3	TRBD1	TGCGCCAGCAGCCAGGGGACAGGGAGAGGCGAGCAGTACTTC	CASSQGTGRGEQYF
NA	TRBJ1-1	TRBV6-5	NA	TGTGCCAGCAGTTACCGGTCAGGGGCCACTGAAGCTTTCTTT	CASSYRSGATEAFF
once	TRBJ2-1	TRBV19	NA	TGTGCCAGTTCTGGTTGGGGCGTGGGTACTCAATACAATGAGCAGTTCTTC	CASSGWGVGTQYNEQFF
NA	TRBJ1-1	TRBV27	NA	TGTGCCAGCAGTTTACCACTGCTACTGAACACTGAAGCTTTCTTT	CASSLPLLLNTEAFF
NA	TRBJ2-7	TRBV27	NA	TGTGCCAGCAGTTTATCATACAGGCTCTACGAGCAGTACTTC	CASSLSYRLYEQYF
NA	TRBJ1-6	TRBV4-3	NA	TGCGCCAGCAGCCAAGGACAGGACAATTCACCCCTCCACTTT	CASSQGQDNSPLHF
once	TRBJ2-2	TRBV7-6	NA	TGTGCCAGCAGCTTAGATGTGTGGACAGCGAACACCGGGGAGCTGTTTTTT	CASSLDVWTANTGELFF
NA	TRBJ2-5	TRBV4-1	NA	TGCGCCAGCAGCCAAGGGTCGCGGGAGACCCAGTACTTC	CASSQGSRETQYF
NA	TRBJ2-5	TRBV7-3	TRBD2	TGTGCCAGCAGCTGGCAGGGAGGGTCAGAGACCCAGTACTTC	CASSWQGGSETQYF
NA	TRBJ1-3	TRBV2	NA	TGTGCCAGCAGGGCAGGCTACTCTGGAAACACCATATATTTT	CASRAGYSGNTIYF
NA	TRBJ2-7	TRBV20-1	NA	TGCAGTGCTAGTAGGGGCTACGAGCAGTACTTC	CSASRGYEQYF
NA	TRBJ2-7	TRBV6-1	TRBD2	TGTGCCAGCCGCTGGGCTAGCGGAACCTACGAGCAGTACTTC	CASRWASGTYEQYF
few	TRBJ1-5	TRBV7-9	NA	TGTGCCAGCAGCCCCGGCGGGGGGTATAGCAATCAGCCCCAGCATTTT	CASSPGGGYSNQPQHF
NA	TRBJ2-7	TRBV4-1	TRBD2	TGCGCCAGCAGCCCACGGACTAGCGCTTACGAGCAGTACTTC	CASSPRTSAYEQYF
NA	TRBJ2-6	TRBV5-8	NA	TGTGCCAGCAGCCTGGGGGGAGGTGGGGCCAACGTCCTGACTTTC	CASSLGGGGANVLTF
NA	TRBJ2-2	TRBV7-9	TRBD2	TGTGCCAGCAGCCCCCCCGGCAGCGGGGTAAACACCGGGGAGCTGTTTTTT	CASSPPGSGVNTGELFF
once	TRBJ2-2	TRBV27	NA	TGTGCCAGCAGTTTAGGAGCGAGCACCGGGGAGCTGTTTTTT	CASSLGASTGELFF
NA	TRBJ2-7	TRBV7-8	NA	TGTGCCAGCAGCCCCTTGGGGGGGGGCTGGGAGCAGTACTTC	CASSPLGGGWEQYF
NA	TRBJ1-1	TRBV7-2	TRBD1	TGTGCCAGCAGACTACAGGGGGCGCGCGCTGAAGCTTTCTTT	CASRLQGARAEAFF
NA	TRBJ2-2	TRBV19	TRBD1	TGTGCCAGTAGTAGGGACAGACGGAACACCGGGGAGCTGTTTTTT	CASSRDRRNTGELFF
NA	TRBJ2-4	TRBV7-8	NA	TGTGCCAGCAGCTTAGGTTCCTTCGGGGCCAAAAACATTCAGTACTTC	CASSLGSFGAKNIQYF
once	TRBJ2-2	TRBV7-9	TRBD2	TGTGCCAAGTCGGGGGGGCACACCGGGGAGCTGTTTTTT	CAKSGGHTGELFF
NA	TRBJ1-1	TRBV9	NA	TGTGCCAGCAGCGTTGGACGGGAGAACACTGAAGCTTTCTTT	CASSVGRENTEAFF
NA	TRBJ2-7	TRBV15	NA	TGTGCCACCTCCGAGGGCAACTACGAGCAGTACTTC	CATSEGNYEQYF
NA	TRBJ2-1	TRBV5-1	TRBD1	TGCGCCAGCAGCTTGCAACAGGGGACCAACAATGAGCAGTTCTTC	CASSLQQGTNNEQFF
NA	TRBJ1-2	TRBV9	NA	TGTGCCAGCAGCGCCCTCTTAGGGGGTTTGGTCTACACCTTC	CASSALLGGLVYTF
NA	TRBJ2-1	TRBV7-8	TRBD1	TGTGCCAGCAGCCCGCAACGGGACAGGGGTTACAATGAGCAGTTCTTC	CASSPQRDRGYNEQFF
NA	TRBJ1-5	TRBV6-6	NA	TGTGCCAGCAGTTACCTCGTAGCAACAGGGAATCAGCCCCAGCATTTT	CASSYLVATGNQPQHF